This T cell receptor beta chain is from a study of blood T cells in healthy people across ages. Primers used in a second PCR of about 6 to 11 cycles were a sample-barcoded 5' primer and a J-beta primer mix. Each cDNA molecule received a tag from a template-switch adaptor that had 12 random nucleotides. TCRdb re-derived calls from the 5' RACE reads in MiXCR, one entry per CDR3 protein. The data contain almost 1 million distinct CDR3 sequences, roughly 51% of them seen just once; the ten biggest clones take up 20% to 25%. Total RNA extraction produced at least 5.5 micrograms (per sample) for the study. The CDR3 runs to 15 residues. Germline loops: CDR1 SEHNR, CDR2 FQNEAQ (reference sequence). The junction had 3 bases not matched to a gene; V was cut back by 1 base and J by 7 bases.

The sequenced sample was blood. The source is a woman aged 55-70 years in good health. The chain recombines TRBV7-9 with TRBJ1-4, with TRBD1 matching over 10 bases. The CDR3 reads CASSLGQGAGEKLFF. In DNA, the CDR3 is TGTGCCAGCAGCTTAGGACAGGGGGCCGGTGAAAAACTGTTTTTT.